The clone carrying this TCR beta chain has more than one count but fewer than ten. Time point noted: blood 2 weeks post-SBRT. Treatment noted: 15 Gy SBRT to primary tumor, nephrectomy 4 weeks later. These data come from a study of radiation and T cells in renal cell carcinoma. Repertoires were generated with immunoSEQ multiplex PCR, while TCRdb's copy carries only in-frame clones and drops some. Of tens of thousands of clones in the sample, approximately 83% are singletons; the top ten hold 20% to 25%. Germline V gene lookup returns CDR1 SNHLY and CDR2 FYNNEI. This CDR3 region has 11 residues. V lost 4 bases to trimming and J lost 5 bases, with 5 bases between them.

The clonotype was recovered from a woman in her fifties or sixties with renal cell carcinoma. Here the sequenced sample was blood, taken from a patient whose treatment included radiotherapy and nephrectomy. The rearrangement links TRBV2 to TRBJ1-2; the D is unclear. The CDR3 reads CASSVRYGYTF. The CDR3 DNA sequence: TGTGCCAGCAGTGTTCGGTATGGCTACACCTTC.